These 9 T cell receptor beta chains were all obtained from the same sample, sequenced in a study of blood T cell repertoires in COVID-19. TCRdb's copy holds only in-frame clones and misses some; the assay was immunoSEQ multiplex PCR. The profile shows tens of thousands of clones, about 89% of them singletons. Sequencing was performed on peripheral blood. The receptors were gathered from a man aged 70 or older with active or convalescent COVID-19.

This clone came up once. V and J are TRBV3-1 (or the pseudogene TRBV3-2) and TRBJ1-1; no reliable D call. The CDR3 spans 15 residues. Trimming removed 3 bases at V and 2 bases at J, with 13 bases between. Germline assignment: CDR1 LGHDT and CDR2 YNNKEL (reference sequence). The CDR3 DNA follows: TGTGCCAGCAGCCATGGGTGGGGAGTAAACACTGAAGCTTTCTTT. This gives the protein CASSHGWGVNTEAFF.

The chain couples TRBV10-3 to TRBJ2-2; no clear D gene. Germline V gene lookup returns CDR1 ENHRY and CDR2 SYGVKD. The CDR3 is made up of 18 amino acids. V was pared by 0 bases and J by 4 bases, with 18 bases between. This CDR3 reads CAISESSFKSASTGELFF. The DNA of the CDR3 is TGTGCCATCAGTGAGTCAAGTTTTAAGAGCGCATCCACCGGGGAGCTGTTTTTT.

The rearrangement links TRBV19 to TRBJ1-5, with TRBD1 matching over 9 bases. From germline, CDR1 is LNHDA and CDR2 SQIVND (reference sequence). There are 13 residues in the CDR3. The V gene end was trimmed by 7 bases and the J gene end by 5 bases; junction bases not matched to a gene: 3. The CDR3 is CASKTGGYQPQHF. Here the CDR3 DNA reads TGTGCCAGTAAAACAGGGGGCTATCAGCCCCAGCATTTT.

This chain joins TRBV5-4 and TRBJ1-5; 7 nucleotides align to TRBD1. V gave up 0 bases and J gave up 7 bases; unmatched junction bases: 1. CDR3 length equals 13 residues. Germline V gives CDR1 SGHNT, CDR2 YYREEE (reference sequence). The CDR3, as DNA: TGTGCCAGCAGCTTGGAGGGGGCACAGCCCCAGCATTTT. Amino acid sequence: CASSLEGAQPQHF.

For the CDR3, the DNA is TGTGCCAGTAGATCGGACAGACCTACAACTAATGAAAAACTGTTTTTT. Protein product: CASRSDRPTTNEKLFF. The chain couples TRBV19 to TRBJ1-4; D may be TRBD1 (6 bases). CDR1 is LNHDA and CDR2 is SQIVND in the germline V gene (reference sequence). V gave up 6 bases and J gave up 0 bases, with 14 bases separating them. This CDR3 has 16 residues.

V gene TRBV5-1 combines with J gene TRBJ2-3; 9 nucleotides match TRBD2. Germline V gene lookup returns CDR1 SGHRS and CDR2 YFSETQ. J was trimmed by 3 bases and V by 4 bases; bases with no gene match: 6. The CDR3 has 15 amino acids. The CDR3 loop is CASSGGRGATDTQYF. The CDR3 DNA reads TGCGCCAGCAGCGGCGGGAGGGGGGCAACAGATACGCAGTATTTT.

The V call is TRBV28, the J call TRBJ1-4; TRBD1 is a possible D gene (5 bases). The germline V gene encodes CDR1 MDHEN and CDR2 SYDVKM. The CDR3 extends over 14 amino acids. Deletions cut 5 bases from V and 2 bases from J, with 9 bases between. DNA of the CDR3: TGTGCCAGCAGTCAGGAGGGGACTAATGAAAAACTGTTTTTT. It translates to CASSQEGTNEKLFF.

V gene TRBV5-1 combines with J gene TRBJ2-6; 7 nucleotides match TRBD1. The CDR3 length is 18 residues. V shed 0 bases and J 0 bases; nucleotides not matched to a gene: 6. In germline, CDR1 is SGHRS, CDR2 YFSETQ. The CDR3 sequence: CASSLGQGISSGANVLTF. The CDR3 nucleotides are TGCGCCAGCAGCTTGGGACAGGGCATTAGCTCTGGGGCCAACGTCCTGACTTTC.

This chain connects TRBV20-1 to TRBJ2-7; 10 nucleotides agree with TRBD2. CDR3 length equals 15 residues. Looked up from germline, CDR1 is DFQATT and CDR2 is SNEGSKA (reference sequence). V dropped 3 bases and J dropped 0; count of bases not matched to a gene: 5. The CDR3 is CSASFPSGSSYEQYF. CDR3 nucleotide sequence: TGCAGTGCTAGTTTTCCTAGCGGGAGCTCCTACGAGCAGTACTTC.